This T cell receptor (beta chain) was sequenced for a study of T cell responses to AZD1222 COVID-19 vaccine. Study-level background: Pooling was applied to second doses at about 4 or about 12 weeks.

This clone was found once. The antigen remains unidentified. The table came from immunoSEQ multiplex PCR; TCRdb's copy has only in-frame clones and leaves some out. In the table there are about 72,000 clones, roughly 84% of which are singletons. This CDR3 is built from 14 residues. Germline assignment: CDR1 MNHEY and CDR2 SVGAGI. V was cut by 2 bases and J by 1 base, with 6 bases left in between. Whole-study results and caveats: Only six or seven AZD1222 recipients tested seropositive at baseline.

This receptor was taken from an adult in good health. This chain joins TRBV6-5 and TRBJ1-3; D perhaps matches TRBD1 (5 bases). The sample was peripheral blood, taken on day 0 of AZD1222 vaccination. CDR3 bases: TGTGCCAGCAGTTACAAGGGGTCTGGAAACACCATATATTTT. Its translation is CASSYKGSGNTIYF.